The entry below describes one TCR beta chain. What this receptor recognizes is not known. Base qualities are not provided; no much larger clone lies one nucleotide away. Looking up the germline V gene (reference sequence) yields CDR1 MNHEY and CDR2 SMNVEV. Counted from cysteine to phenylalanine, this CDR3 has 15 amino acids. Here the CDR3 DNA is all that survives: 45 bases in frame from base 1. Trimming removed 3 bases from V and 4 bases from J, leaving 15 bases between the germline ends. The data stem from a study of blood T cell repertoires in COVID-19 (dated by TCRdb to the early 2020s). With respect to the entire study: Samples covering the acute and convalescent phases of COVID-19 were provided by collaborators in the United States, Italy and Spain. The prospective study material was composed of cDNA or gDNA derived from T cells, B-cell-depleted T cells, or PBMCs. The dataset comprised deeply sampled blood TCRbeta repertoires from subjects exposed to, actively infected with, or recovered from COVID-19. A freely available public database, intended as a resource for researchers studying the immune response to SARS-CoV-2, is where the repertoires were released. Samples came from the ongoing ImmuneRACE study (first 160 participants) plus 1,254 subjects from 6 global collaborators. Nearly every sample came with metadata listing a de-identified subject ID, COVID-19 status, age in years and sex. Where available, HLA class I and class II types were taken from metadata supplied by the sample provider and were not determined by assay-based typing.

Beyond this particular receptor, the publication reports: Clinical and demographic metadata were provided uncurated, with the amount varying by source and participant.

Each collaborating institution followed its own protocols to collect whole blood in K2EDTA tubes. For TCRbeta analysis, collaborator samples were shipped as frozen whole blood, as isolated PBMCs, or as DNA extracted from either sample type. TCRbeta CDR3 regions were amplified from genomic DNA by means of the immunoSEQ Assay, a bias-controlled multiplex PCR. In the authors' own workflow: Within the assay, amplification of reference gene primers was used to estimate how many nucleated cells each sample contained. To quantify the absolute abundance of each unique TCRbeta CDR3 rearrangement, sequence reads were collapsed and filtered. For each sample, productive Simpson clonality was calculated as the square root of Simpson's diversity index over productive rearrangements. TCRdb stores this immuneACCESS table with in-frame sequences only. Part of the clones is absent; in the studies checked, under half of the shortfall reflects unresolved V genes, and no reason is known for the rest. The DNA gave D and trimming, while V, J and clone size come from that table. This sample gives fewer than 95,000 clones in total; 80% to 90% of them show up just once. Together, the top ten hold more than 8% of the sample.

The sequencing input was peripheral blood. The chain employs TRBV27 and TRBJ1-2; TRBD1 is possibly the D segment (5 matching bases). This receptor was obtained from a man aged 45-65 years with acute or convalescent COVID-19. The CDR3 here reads CASSFNRNPLYGYTF. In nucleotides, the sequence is TGTGCCAGCAGTTTTAACAGGAACCCGCTCTATGGCTACACCTTC.